What follows is one T cell receptor (beta chain) and its context. The record originates from a study of blood T cell repertoires in COVID-19. The CDR3 is 16 residues long. V dropped 1 base and J dropped 4 bases, with 16 bases sitting between them. Germline V gene lookup returns CDR1 MGHRA and CDR2 YSYEKL. All enrollees were about 18 to 100 years old and from about 24 US areas. The protocol was immunoSEQ multiplex PCR, while the TCRdb copy is restricted to in-frame clones and leaves out a portion. Counted here are roughly 240,000 clones, roughly 90% occurring once; the ten biggest clones make up approximately 2.4%.

The sequence came from a woman aged 30 to 39 with acute COVID-19. Sequenced: PBMCs or T cells enriched from blood (not recorded which). The rearrangement links TRBV4-1 to TRBJ1-1; D is perhaps TRBD1 (5 bases). The CDR3 DNA reads TGCGCCAGCAGCCAAGGTATGGGACTTCGGGGCACTGAAGCTTTCTTT. Translated, it gives CASSQGMGLRGTEAFF.